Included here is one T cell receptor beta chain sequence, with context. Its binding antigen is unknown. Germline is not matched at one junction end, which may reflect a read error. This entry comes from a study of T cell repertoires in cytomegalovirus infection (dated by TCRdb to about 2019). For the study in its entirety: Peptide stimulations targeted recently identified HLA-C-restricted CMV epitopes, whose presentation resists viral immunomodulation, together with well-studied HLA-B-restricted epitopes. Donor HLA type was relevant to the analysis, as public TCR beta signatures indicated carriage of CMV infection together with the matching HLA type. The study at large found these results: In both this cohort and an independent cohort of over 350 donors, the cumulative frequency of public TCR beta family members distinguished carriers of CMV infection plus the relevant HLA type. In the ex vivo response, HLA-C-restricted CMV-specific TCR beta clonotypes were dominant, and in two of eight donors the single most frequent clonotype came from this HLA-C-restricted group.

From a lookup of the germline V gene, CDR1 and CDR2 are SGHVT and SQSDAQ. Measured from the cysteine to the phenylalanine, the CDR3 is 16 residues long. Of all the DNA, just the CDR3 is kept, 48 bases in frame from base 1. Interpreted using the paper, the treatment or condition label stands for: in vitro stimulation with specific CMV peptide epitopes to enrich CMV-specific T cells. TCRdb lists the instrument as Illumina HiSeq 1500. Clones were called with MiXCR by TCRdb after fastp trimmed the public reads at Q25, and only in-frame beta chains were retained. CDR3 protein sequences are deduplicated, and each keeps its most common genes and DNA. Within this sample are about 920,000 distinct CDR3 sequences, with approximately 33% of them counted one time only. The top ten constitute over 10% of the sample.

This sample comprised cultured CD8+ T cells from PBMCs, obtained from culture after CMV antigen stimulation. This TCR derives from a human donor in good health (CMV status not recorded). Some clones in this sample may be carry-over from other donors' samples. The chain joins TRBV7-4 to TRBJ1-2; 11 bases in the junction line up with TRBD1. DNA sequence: TGTGTCAGCAGCTTAGCGAGGACAGGGGGCGCGGATGGCTACACCTTC. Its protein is CVSSLARTGGADGYTF. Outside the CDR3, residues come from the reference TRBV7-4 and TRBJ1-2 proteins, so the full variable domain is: GAGVSQSPRYKVAKRGRDVALRCDSISGHVTLYWYRQTLGQGSEVLTYSQSDAQRDKSGRPSGRFSAERPERSVSTLKIQRTEQGDSAVYLCVSSLARTGGADGYTFGSGTRLTVV.